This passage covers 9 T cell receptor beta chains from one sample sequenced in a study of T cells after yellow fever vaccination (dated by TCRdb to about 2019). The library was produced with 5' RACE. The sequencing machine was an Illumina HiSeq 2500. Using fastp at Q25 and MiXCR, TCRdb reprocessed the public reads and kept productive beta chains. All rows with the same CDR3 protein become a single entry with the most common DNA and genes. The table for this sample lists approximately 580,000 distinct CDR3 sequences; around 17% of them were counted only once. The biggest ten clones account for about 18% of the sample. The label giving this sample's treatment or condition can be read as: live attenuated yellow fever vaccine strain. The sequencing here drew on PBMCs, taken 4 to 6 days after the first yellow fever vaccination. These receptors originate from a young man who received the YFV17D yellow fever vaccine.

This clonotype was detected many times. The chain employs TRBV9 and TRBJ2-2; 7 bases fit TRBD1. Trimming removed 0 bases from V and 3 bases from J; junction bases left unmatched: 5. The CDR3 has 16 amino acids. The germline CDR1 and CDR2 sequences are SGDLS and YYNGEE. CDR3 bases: TGTGCCAGCAGCGTAGACGGGCAGGGGGACACCGGGGAGCTGTTTTTT. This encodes CASSVDGQGDTGELFF.

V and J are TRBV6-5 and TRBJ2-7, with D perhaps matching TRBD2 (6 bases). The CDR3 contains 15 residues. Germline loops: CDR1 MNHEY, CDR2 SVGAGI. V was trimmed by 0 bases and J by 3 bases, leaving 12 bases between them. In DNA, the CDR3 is TGTGCCAGCAGTTACTCGAGCCACGGGAGCTACGAGCAGTACGTC. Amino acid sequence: CASSYSSHGSYEQYV.

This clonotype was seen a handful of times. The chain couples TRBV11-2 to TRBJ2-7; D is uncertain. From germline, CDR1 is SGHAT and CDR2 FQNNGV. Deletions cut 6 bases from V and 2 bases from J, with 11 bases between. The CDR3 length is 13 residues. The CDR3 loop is CASRMESTYEQYF. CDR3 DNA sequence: TGTGCCAGCAGGATGGAGTCGACCTACGAGCAGTACTTC.

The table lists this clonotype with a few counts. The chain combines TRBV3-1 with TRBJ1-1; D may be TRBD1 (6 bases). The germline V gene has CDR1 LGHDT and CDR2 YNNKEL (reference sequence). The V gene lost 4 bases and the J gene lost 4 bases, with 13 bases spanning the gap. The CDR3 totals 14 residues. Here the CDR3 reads CASSPPQGTTEAFF. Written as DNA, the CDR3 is TGTGCCAGCAGCCCACCACAGGGTACCACTGAAGCTTTCTTT.

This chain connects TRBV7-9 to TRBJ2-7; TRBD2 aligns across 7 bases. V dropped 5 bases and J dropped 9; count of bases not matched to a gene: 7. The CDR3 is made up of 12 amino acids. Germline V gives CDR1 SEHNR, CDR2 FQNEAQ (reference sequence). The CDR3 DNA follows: TGTGCCAGCAGCCCCGGGCCTAGCGGGCAGTACTTC. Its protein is CASSPGPSGQYF.

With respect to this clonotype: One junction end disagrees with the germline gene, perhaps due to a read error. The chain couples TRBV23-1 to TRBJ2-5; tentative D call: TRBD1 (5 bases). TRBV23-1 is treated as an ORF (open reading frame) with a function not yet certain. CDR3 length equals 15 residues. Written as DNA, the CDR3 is TGTGCCTCCAGTCAAAAGCAGGGCCCAGCAGAGACCCAGTACTTC. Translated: CASSQKQGPAETQYF.

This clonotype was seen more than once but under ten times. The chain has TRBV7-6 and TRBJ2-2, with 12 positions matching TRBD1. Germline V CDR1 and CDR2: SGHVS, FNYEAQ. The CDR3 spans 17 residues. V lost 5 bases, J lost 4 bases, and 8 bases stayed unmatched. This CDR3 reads CASSQRGTGGITGELFF. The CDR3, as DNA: TGTGCCAGCAGCCAAAGAGGGACAGGGGGCATCACCGGGGAGCTGTTTTTT.

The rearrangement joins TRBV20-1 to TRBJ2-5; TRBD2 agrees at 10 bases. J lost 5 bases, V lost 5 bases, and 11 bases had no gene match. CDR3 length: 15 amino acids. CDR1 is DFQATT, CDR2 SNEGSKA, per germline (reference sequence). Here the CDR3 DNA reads TGCAGTGCTTTCCCCGGAGAGCGGGGGGGGGAGACCCAGTACTTC. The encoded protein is CSAFPGERGGETQYF.

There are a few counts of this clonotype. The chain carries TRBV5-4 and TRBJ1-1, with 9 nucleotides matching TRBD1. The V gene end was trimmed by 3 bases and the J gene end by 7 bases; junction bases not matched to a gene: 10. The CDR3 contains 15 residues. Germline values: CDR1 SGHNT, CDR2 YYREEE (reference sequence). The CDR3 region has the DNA TGTGCCAGCAGCTATCCGGGACAGGGAAGGATTGAAGCTTTCTTT. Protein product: CASSYPGQGRIEAFF.